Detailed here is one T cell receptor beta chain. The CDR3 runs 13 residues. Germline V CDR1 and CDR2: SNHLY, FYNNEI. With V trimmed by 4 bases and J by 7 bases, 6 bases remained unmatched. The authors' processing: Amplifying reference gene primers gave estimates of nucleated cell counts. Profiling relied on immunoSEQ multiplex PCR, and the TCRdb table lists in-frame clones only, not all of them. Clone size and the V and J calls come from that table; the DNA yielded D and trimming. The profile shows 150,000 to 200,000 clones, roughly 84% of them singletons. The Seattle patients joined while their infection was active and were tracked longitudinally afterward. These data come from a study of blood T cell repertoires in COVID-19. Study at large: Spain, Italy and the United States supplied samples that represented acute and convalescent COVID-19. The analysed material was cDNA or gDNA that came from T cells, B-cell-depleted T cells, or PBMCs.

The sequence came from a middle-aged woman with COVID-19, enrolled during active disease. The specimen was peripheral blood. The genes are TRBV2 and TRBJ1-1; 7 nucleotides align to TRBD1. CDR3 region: CASSAGRQGEAFF. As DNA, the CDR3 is TGTGCCAGCAGTGCTGGGAGACAGGGTGAAGCTTTCTTT.